These 13 T cell receptor beta chains came from one sample sequenced in a study of shared clonotypes between healthy human individuals. Some clones are missing from TCRdb's copy, which holds only in-frame ones; the method was immunoSEQ multiplex PCR. This sample has 650,000 to 700,000 clones; less than 95% occur once, and the top ten carry about a third. Sequencing input: memory CD8+ T cells from PBMCs. Subset: CD45RO+ cells pooled with CCR7-negative TemRA cells. All receptors come from a young man in good health. Some clones in this sample may be carry-over from other donors' samples.

This clone has just one count. The gene calls are TRBV27 and TRBJ2-7, with TRBD2 as a possible D gene (5 bases). Trimming left V 4 bases short and J 3 bases short, with 16 bases between. Germline assignment: CDR1 MNHEY and CDR2 SMNVEV (reference sequence). The CDR3 is made up of 15 amino acids. The CDR3 spells CASSSEIGNSYEQYF. The CDR3, as DNA: TGTGCCAGCAGTTCTGAGATCGGGAATAGCTACGAGCAGTACTTC.

This chain connects TRBV7-9 to TRBJ2-3; 7 bases line up with TRBD2. V gave up 3 bases and J gave up 2 bases; unmatched junction bases: 8. Germline V gene sequence: CDR1 SEHNR, CDR2 FQNEAQ (reference sequence). The CDR3 consists of 16 residues. The CDR3 here is CASSFMRERVTDTQYF. As DNA, the CDR3 is TGTGCCAGCAGCTTTATGCGGGAGCGCGTCACAGATACGCAGTATTTT.

V usage is TRBV28 and J usage is TRBJ2-7, with 9 positions matching TRBD2. The V gene end was trimmed by 6 bases and the J gene end by 5 bases; junction bases not matched to a gene: 11. Germline CDR1 MDHEN, CDR2 SYDVKM. This CDR3 spans 15 amino acids. CDR3 in amino acids: CASSRFSGRIDEQYF. DNA for the CDR3: TGTGCCAGCAGCCGATTTAGCGGGAGAATCGACGAGCAGTACTTC. Full variable domain (rest looked up from reference TRBV28 and TRBJ2-7): DVKVTQSSRYLVKRTGEKVFLECVQDMDHENMFWYRQDPGLGLRLIYFSYDVKMKEKGDIPEGYSVSREKKERFSLILESASTNQTSMYLCASSRFSGRIDEQYFGPGTRLTVT.

This sequence joins TRBV20-1 and TRBJ2-3, with D uncertain. Germline CDR1 DFQATT, CDR2 SNEGSKA (reference sequence). The CDR3 spans 11 residues. Trimming removed 2 bases at V and 4 bases at J, with 4 bases between. The DNA of the CDR3 is TGCAGTGCTAGAAAGTCAGATACGCAGTATTTT. This gives the protein CSARKSDTQYF.

The chain employs TRBV30 and TRBJ2-3, with 12 bases aligning to TRBD1. CDR1 and CDR2 from the germline V gene are GTSNPN and SVGIG (reference sequence). The CDR3 contains 16 residues. V was pared by 4 bases and J by 5 bases, with 10 bases of the junction left unmatched. The CDR3 spells CAWTPRDRGLIDTQYF. The CDR3 DNA is TGTGCCTGGACCCCGAGGGACAGGGGGCTCATAGATACGCAGTATTTT. The full variable domain, with the rest looked up from reference TRBV30 and TRBJ2-3, is SQTIHQWPATLVQPVGSPLSLECTVEGTSNPNLYWYRQAAGRGLQLLFYSVGIGQISSEVPQNLSASRPQDRQFILSSKKLLLSDSGFYLCAWTPRDRGLIDTQYFGPGTRLTVL.

The chain links TRBV9 to TRBJ2-5; D is uncertain. CDR1 and CDR2 from the germline V gene are SGDLS and YYNGEE. The V end was cut by 3 bases, the J end by 5 bases, with 11 bases between. This CDR3 is built from 13 residues. The CDR3 region is CASSDRIGETQYF. In DNA form, the CDR3 reads TGTGCCAGCAGCGACCGGATTGGGGAGACCCAGTACTTC.

This clone was seen a single time. The chain employs TRBV4-1 and TRBJ1-1; tentative D call: TRBD1 (6 bases). Germline V gene data show CDR1 as MGHRA and CDR2 as YSYEKL. This CDR3 is 17 amino acids long. V lost 0 bases and J lost 0, with 14 bases in between. The CDR3 DNA reads as TGCGCCAGCAGCCAAGAGAGGGGGAGGGGAGTGAACACTGAAGCTTTCTTT. Translating gives CASSQERGRGVNTEAFF.

This clone was observed once. Other DNA sequences within the sample encode an identical CDR3. The chain joins TRBV7-9 to TRBJ2-1, with TRBD2 identical over 9 bases. Trimming at V came to 5 bases and at J to 0 bases, leaving 5 bases not matched to a gene. The CDR3 loop spans 16 amino acids. Germline lookup yields CDR1 SEHNR and CDR2 FQNEAQ (reference sequence). CDR3 loop: CASSPSSGSSYNEQFF. The CDR3 DNA sequence: TGTGCCAGCAGCCCCAGTAGCGGGAGCTCCTACAATGAGCAGTTCTTC.

This clone was seen a few times. The rearrangement links TRBV30 to TRBJ1-4, with D perhaps matching TRBD1 (6 bases). Trimming removed 4 bases from V and 6 bases from J, with 9 bases in between. CDR1 and CDR2 from the germline V gene are GTSNPN and SVGIG (reference sequence). The CDR3 runs 12 residues. CDR3 protein: CAWTGEYEKLFF. CDR3 nucleotides: TGTGCCTGGACAGGGGAATATGAAAAACTGTTTTTT.

The chain combines TRBV5-1 with TRBJ2-1; 9 bases fit TRBD2. This CDR3 spans 15 amino acids. The germline CDR1 and CDR2 sequences are SGHRS and YFSETQ. Trimming cost V 0 bases and J 5 bases; bases outside gene matches: 3. CDR3 region: CASSLGQREDNEQFF. The CDR3 nucleotides read TGCGCCAGCAGCTTGGGGCAGCGGGAGGACAATGAGCAGTTCTTC.

The J gene is TRBJ2-1, the V gene TRBV6-5; 9 positions agree with TRBD2. Trimming removed 2 bases from V and 7 bases from J; junction bases left unmatched: 6. CDR1 and CDR2 from the germline V gene are MNHEY and SVGAGI. CDR3 length: 15 amino acids. CDR3 bases: TGTGCCAGCAGTTACGCGGGGGGGCCTGGTAATGAGCAGTTCTTC. Its translation: CASSYAGGPGNEQFF.

The chain joins TRBV28 to TRBJ2-3; 10 bases fit TRBD1. The CDR3 runs 18 residues. After removal of 3 bases from V and 2 bases from J, the junction contained 11 bases not matched to a gene. The germline V gene encodes CDR1 MDHEN and CDR2 SYDVKM. The CDR3 spells CASSLGQGTTRPTDTQYF. The CDR3 DNA follows: TGTGCCAGCAGTTTGGGACAGGGGACGACCCGCCCCACAGATACGCAGTATTTT. The complete variable domain, with remaining parts taken from reference TRBV28 and TRBJ2-3, reads DVKVTQSSRYLVKRTGEKVFLECVQDMDHENMFWYRQDPGLGLRLIYFSYDVKMKEKGDIPEGYSVSREKKERFSLILESASTNQTSMYLCASSLGQGTTRPTDTQYFGPGTRLTVL.

V and J are TRBV9 and TRBJ2-3; a weak D match, TRBD2 (5 bases). The V and J ends lost 1 base and 5 bases respectively, with 11 bases between them. In germline, CDR1 is SGDLS, CDR2 YYNGEE. This CDR3 is built from 14 residues. The CDR3 DNA is TGTGCCAGCAGCGTATCTCGCGGACTAGATACGCAGTATTTT. It codes for CASSVSRGLDTQYF.